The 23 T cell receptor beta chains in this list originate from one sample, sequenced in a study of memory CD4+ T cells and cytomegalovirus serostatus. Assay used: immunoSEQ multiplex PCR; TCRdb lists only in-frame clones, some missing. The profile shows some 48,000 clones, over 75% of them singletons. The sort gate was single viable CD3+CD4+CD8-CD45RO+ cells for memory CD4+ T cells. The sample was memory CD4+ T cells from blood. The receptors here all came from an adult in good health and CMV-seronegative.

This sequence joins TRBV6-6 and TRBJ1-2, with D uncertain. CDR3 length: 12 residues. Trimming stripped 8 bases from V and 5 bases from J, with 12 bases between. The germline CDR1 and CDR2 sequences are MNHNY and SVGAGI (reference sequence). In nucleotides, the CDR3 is TGTGCCAGCTCGCCTTCTCAGTATGGCTACACCTTC. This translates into CASSPSQYGYTF.

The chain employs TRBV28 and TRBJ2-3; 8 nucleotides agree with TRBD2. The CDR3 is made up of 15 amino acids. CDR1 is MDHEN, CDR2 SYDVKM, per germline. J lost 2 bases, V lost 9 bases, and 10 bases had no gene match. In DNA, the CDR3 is TGTGCCAGTGGGAAAGTGACTAGCGTCACAGATACGCAGTATTTT. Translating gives CASGKVTSVTDTQYF.

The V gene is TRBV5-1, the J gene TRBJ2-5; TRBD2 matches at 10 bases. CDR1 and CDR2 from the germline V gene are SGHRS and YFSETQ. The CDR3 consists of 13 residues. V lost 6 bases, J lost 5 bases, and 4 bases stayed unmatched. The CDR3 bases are TGCGCCAGCAATCCGGGACTAGCGGAGACCCAGTACTTC. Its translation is CASNPGLAETQYF.

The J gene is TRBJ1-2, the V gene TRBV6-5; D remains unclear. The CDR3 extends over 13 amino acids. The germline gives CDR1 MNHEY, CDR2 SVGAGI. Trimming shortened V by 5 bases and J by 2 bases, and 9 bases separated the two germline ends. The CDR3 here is CASSRDKNYGYTF. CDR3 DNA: TGTGCCAGCAGTCGCGACAAGAACTATGGCTACACCTTC.

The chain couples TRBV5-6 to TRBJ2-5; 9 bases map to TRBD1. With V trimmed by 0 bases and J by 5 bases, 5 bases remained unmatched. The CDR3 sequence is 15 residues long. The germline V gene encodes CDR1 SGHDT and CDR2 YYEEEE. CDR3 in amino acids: CASSLGQGEGETQYF. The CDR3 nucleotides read TGTGCCAGCAGCTTGGGACAGGGGGAAGGGGAGACCCAGTACTTC.

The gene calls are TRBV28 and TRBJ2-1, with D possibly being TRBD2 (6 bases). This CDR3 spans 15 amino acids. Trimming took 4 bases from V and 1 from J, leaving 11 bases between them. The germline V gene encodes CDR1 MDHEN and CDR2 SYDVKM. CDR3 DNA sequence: TGTGCCAGCAGTTCCGGGACTTTTTCCTACAATGAGCAGTTCTTC. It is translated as CASSSGTFSYNEQFF.

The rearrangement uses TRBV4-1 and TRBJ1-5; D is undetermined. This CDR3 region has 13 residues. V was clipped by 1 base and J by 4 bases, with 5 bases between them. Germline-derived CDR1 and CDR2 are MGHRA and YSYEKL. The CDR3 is CASSQVGNQPQHF. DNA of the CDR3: TGCGCCAGCAGCCAAGTAGGTAATCAGCCCCAGCATTTT.

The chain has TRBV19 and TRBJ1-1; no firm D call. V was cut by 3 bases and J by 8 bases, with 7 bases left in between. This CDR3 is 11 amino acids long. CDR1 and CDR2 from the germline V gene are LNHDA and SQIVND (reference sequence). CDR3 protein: CASSIDREAFF. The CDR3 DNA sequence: TGTGCCAGTAGTATCGATCGGGAAGCTTTCTTT.

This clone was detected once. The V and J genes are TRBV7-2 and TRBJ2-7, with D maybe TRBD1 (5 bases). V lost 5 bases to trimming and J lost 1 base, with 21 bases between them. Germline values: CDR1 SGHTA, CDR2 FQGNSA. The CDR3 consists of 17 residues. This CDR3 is CASSPRPGQGGSYEQYF. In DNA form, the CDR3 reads TGTGCCAGCAGCCCCCGGCCCGGGCAGGGCGGTTCCTACGAGCAGTACTTC.

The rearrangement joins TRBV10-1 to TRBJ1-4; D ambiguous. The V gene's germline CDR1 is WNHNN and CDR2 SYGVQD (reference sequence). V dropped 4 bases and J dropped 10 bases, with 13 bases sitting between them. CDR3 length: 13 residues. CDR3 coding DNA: TGCGCCAGCAGTGGGACCCCTCTGGGAAAACTGTTTTTT. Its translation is CASSGTPLGKLFF.

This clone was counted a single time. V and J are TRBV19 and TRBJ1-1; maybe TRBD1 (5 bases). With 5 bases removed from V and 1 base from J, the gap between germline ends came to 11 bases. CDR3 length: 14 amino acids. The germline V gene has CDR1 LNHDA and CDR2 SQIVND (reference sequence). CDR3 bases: TGTGCCAGTAGTTTTGGGGGGGAGAACACTGAAGCTTTCTTT. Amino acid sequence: CASSFGGENTEAFF.

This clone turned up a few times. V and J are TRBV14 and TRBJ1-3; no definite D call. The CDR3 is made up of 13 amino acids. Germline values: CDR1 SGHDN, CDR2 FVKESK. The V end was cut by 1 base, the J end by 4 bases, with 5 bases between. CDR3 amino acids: CASSQVRGNTIYF. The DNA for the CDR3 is TGTGCCAGCAGCCAAGTTAGGGGAAACACCATATATTTT.

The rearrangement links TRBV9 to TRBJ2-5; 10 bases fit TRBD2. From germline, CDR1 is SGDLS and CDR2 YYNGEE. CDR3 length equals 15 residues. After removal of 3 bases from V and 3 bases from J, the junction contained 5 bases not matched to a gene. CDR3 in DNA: TGTGCCAGCAGCGGTAGCGGGGGGCCTGAAGAGACCCAGTACTTC. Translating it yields CASSGSGGPEETQYF.

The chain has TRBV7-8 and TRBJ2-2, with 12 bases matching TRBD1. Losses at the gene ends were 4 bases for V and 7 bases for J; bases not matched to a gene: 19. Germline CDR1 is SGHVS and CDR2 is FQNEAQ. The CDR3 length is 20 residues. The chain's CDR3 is CASSWGQGAVWGSFVGELFF. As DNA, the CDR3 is TGTGCCAGCAGCTGGGGACAGGGGGCGGTCTGGGGATCGTTCGTCGGGGAGCTGTTTTTT. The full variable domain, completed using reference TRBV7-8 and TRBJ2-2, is GAGVSQSPRYKVAKRGQDVALRCDPISGHVSLFWYQQALGQGPEFLTYFQNEAQLDKSGLPSDRFFAERPEGSVSTLKIQRTQQEDSAVYLCASSWGQGAVWGSFVGELFFGEGSRLTVL.

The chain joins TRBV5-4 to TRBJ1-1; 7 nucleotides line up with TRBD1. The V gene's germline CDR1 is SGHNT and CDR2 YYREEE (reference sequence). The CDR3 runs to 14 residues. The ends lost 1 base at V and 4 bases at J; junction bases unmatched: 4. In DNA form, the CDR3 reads TGTGCCAGCAGCTTGAAGACAGGGCCCACTGAAGCTTTCTTT. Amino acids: CASSLKTGPTEAFF.

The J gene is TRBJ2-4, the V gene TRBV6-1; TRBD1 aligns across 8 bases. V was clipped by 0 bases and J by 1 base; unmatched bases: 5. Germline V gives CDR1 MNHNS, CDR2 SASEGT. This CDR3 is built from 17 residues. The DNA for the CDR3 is TGTGCCAGCAGTGAAGCACTGGGACAGGCGGCCAAAAACATTCAGTACTTC. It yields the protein CASSEALGQAAKNIQYF.

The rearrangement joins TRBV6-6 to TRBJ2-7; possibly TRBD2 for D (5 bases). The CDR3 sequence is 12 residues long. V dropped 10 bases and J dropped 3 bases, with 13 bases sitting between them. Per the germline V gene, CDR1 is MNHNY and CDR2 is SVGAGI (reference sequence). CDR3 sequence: CATRGPNYEQYF. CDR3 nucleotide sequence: TGTGCCACTCGAGGGCCCAACTACGAGCAGTACTTC.

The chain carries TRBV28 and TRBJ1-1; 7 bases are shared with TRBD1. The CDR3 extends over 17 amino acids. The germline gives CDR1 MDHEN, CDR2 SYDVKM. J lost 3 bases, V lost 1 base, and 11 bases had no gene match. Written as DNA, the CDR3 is TGTGCCAGCAGTTTATCAGGGTCAGGGGGTCGGGACACTGAAGCTTTCTTT. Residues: CASSLSGSGGRDTEAFF.

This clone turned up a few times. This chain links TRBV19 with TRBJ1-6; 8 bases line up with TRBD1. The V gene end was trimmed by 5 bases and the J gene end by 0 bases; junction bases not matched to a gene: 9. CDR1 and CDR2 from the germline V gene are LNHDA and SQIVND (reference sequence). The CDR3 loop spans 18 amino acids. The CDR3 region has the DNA TGTGCCAGTAGTCCGACAGGGGATTTTGGCTCCTATAATTCACCCCTCCACTTT. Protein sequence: CASSPTGDFGSYNSPLHF.

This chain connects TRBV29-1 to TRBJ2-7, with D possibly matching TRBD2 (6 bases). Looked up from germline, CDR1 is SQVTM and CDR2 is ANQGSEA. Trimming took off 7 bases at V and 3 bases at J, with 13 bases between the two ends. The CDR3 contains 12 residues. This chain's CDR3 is CSAASDNYEQYF. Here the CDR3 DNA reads TGCAGCGCTGCTAGCGACAACTACGAGCAGTACTTC.

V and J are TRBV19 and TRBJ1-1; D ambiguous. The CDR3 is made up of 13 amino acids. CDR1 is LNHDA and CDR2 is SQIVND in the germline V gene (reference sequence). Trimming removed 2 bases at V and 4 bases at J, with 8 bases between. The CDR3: CASSINPSTEAFF. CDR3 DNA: TGTGCCAGTAGTATAAACCCTTCCACTGAAGCTTTCTTT.

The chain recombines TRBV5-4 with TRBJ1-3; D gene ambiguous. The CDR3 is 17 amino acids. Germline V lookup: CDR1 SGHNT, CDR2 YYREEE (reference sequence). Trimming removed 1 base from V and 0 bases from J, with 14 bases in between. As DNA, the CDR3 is TGTGCCAGCAGCTTGTGGTCAGTAACCTCCTCTGGAAACACCATATATTTT. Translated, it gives CASSLWSVTSSGNTIYF.

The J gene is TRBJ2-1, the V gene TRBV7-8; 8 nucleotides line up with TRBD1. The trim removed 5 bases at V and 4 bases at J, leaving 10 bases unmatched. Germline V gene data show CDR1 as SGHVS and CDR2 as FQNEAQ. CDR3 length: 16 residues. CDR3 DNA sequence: TGTGCCAGCAGCCCCAGGGGAGACAGGGGATACAATGAGCAGTTCTTC. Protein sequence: CASSPRGDRGYNEQFF.